This entry describes one T cell receptor (beta chain). These data belong to a study of cytomegalovirus exposure and HLA in healthy donors. Generated by immunoSEQ multiplex PCR, the TCRdb table keeps only in-frame clones and is missing some. The data show about 200,000 clones, 87% seen once. Sequencing input: PBMCs. This receptor was identified in a woman under 30 in good health and CMV-seropositive.

The CDR3 here is CAWSQDRGGEQYF. The CDR3 bases are TGTGCCTGGAGTCAGGACAGGGGAGGTGAGCAGTACTTC. The rearrangement joins TRBV30 to TRBJ2-7; 9 bases fit TRBD1. Trimming removed 2 bases from V and 7 bases from J; junction bases left unmatched: 6. The germline gives CDR1 GTSNPN, CDR2 SVGIG (reference sequence). This CDR3 is built from 13 residues.